The rows below give T cell receptor beta chains drawn from one sample of a study of cytomegalovirus exposure and HLA in healthy donors. Sequenced by immunoSEQ multiplex PCR; TCRdb stores in-frame clones only, minus some. The sample contains 85,000 to 100,000 clones, 70% to 80% of which appear only once. Specimen: PBMCs. The receptors stem from a man aged 60-69 years in good health and CMV-seropositive. CDR3s include the opening cysteine and the closing phenylalanine or tryptophan. A D gene is named only where the DNA matches it firmly. Size tells how often a clone was seen (once, few, many) or the class of an expanded clone, and some rows leave it out.

NA TRBJ2-7 NA TRBV7-9 CASSLWGDLHEQYF TGTGCCAGCAGCTTATGGGGGGACCTCCACGAGCAGTACTTC
TRBD1 TRBJ2-7 NA TRBV29-1 CSASGDSSYEQYF TGCAGCGCCTCTGGGGACAGCTCCTACGAGCAGTACTTC
TRBD2 TRBJ2-1 NA TRBV7-2 CASSLVSSGTYNEQFF TGTGCCAGCAGCTTAGTGTCCAGCGGGACCTACAATGAGCAGTTCTTC
NA TRBJ2-3 NA TRBV4-1 CASSAALTSTDTQYF TGCGCCAGCAGCGCCGCGCTGACTAGCACAGATACGCAGTATTTT
TRBD1 TRBJ2-2 few TRBV7-3 CASSLVGGSNTGELFF TGTGCCAGCAGCTTAGTAGGGGGCTCGAACACCGGGGAGCTGTTTTTT
TRBD1 TRBJ2-7 NA TRBV4-2 CASSPGTGAIYEQYF TGTGCCAGCAGCCCCGGGACAGGGGCTATCTACGAGCAGTACTTC
NA TRBJ2-5 NA TRBV2 CASNPGRGRETQYF TGTGCCAGCAACCCGGGCAGGGGCCGCGAGACCCAGTACTTC
NA TRBJ1-6 few TRBV21-1 CASSTQQGYNSPLHF TGTGCCAGCAGCACGCAACAGGGTTATAATTCACCCCTCCACTTT
TRBD1 TRBJ1-5 few TRBV19 CASSMWTGGDQPQHF TGTGCCAGTAGTATGTGGACAGGGGGAGATCAGCCCCAGCATTTT
NA TRBJ2-7 NA TRBV29-1 CSVAGGAGGFYEQYF TGCAGCGTTGCGGGGGGGGCAGGGGGTTTCTACGAGCAGTACTTC
NA TRBJ2-6 few TRBV12-5 CASGLSGANVLTF TGTGCTAGTGGTTTGTCGGGGGCCAACGTCCTGACTTTC
TRBD1 TRBJ2-7 once TRBV5-6 CASSFDGTGSHEQYF TGTGCCAGCAGCTTCGACGGGACAGGGTCCCACGAGCAGTACTTC
TRBD1 TRBJ2-7 NA TRBV5-1 CASSLPDRGPAYEQYF TGCGCCAGCAGCTTACCGGACAGGGGGCCGGCCTACGAGCAGTACTTC
NA TRBJ2-7 NA TRBV6-5 CASGPLGAYYEQYF TGTGCCAGTGGACCCCTTGGGGCCTACTACGAGCAGTACTTC
TRBD2 TRBJ2-7 NA TRBV4-2 CASSQVFASGGRQGALYEQYF TGTGCCAGCAGCCAAGTTTTTGCTAGCGGGGGCCGACAGGGAGCTCTCTACGAGCAGTACTTC
TRBD1 TRBJ2-7 NA TRBV2 CASSQGWDRVPEQYF TGTGCCAGCAGCCAAGGTTGGGACAGGGTGCCCGAGCAGTACTTC
TRBD1 TRBJ2-3 NA TRBV7-2 CASSLGQGPTDTQYF TGTGCCAGCAGCTTAGGACAGGGGCCCACAGATACGCAGTATTTT
NA TRBJ1-1 NA TRBV6-1 CASSARRLGNTEAFF TGTGCCAGCAGCGCTAGGCGCCTAGGGAACACTGAAGCTTTCTTT
TRBD1 TRBJ1-6 NA TRBV30 CAWKQGTSPLHF TGTGCCTGGAAACAGGGGACTTCACCCCTCCACTTT
TRBD2 TRBJ2-5 few TRBV6-5 CASSLSGVGETQYF TGTGCCAGCAGTTTAAGCGGGGTGGGAGAGACCCAGTACTTC
TRBD1 TRBJ2-4 NA TRBV6-6 CASSRDRQAKNIQYF TGTGCCAGCAGTCGGGACAGGCAAGCCAAAAACATTCAGTACTTC
NA TRBJ2-1 NA TRBV2 CASSFSRPAYNEQFF TGTGCCAGCAGTTTTTCTAGGCCCGCCTACAATGAGCAGTTCTTC
TRBD1 TRBJ2-7 NA TRBV9 CASSVAPRGFYEQYF TGTGCCAGCAGCGTAGCGCCCAGGGGGTTTTACGAGCAGTACTTC
TRBD1 TRBJ2-7 NA TRBV11-1 CASSLAKRDTGQTYEQYF TGTGCCAGCAGCTTAGCGAAGAGGGACACGGGACAGACCTACGAGCAGTACTTC
NA TRBJ2-7 few TRBV6-1 CASSEVWGLYEQYF TGTGCCAGCAGTGAAGTATGGGGCCTCTACGAGCAGTACTTC
TRBD1 TRBJ1-5 NA TRBV6-1 CASRTGQGLNQPQHF TGTGCCAGCAGGACCGGACAGGGCCTCAATCAGCCCCAGCATTTT
NA TRBJ2-7 NA TRBV7-9 CASSFSQESYEQYF TGTGCCAGCAGCTTCAGTCAGGAAAGCTACGAGCAGTACTTC
TRBD1 TRBJ2-5 NA TRBV5-1 CASSLEWFGQGFQETQYF TGCGCCAGCAGCTTGGAGTGGTTCGGACAGGGGTTTCAAGAGACCCAGTACTTC
TRBD1 TRBJ2-4 once TRBV7-2 CASSKGTENIQYF TGTGCCAGCAGCAAAGGGACAGAAAACATTCAGTACTTC
NA TRBJ1-6 NA TRBV3-2 CASRSQDSF TGTGCCAGCCGAAGCCAGGACAGTTTT
NA TRBJ1-5 NA TRBV9 CASSAGSNQPQHF TGTGCCAGCAGCGCGGGTAGCAATCAGCCCCAGCATTTT
TRBD1 TRBJ1-5 NA TRBV28 CASSTLQGATRQPQHF TGTGCCAGCAGTACTCTACAGGGGGCGACTAGACAGCCCCAGCATTTT
NA TRBJ1-5 NA TRBV28 CASSSPRQPQHF TGTGCCAGCAGTTCCCCTAGGCAGCCCCAGCATTTT
NA TRBJ2-2 few TRBV5-4 CASSETRYTGELFF TGTGCCAGCAGCGAAACGCGTTACACCGGGGAGCTGTTTTTT
NA TRBJ2-1 once TRBV9 CASSVNSNGQFF TGTGCCAGCAGCGTAAACAGCAATGGGCAGTTCTTC
TRBD2 TRBJ2-3 few TRBV7-3 CASSLAGGPTDTQYF TGTGCCAGCAGCTTAGCGGGGGGGCCTACAGATACGCAGTATTTT
NA TRBJ2-5 few TRBV7-9 CASNNRAHQETQYF TGTGCCAGCAACAACAGGGCCCACCAAGAGACCCAGTACTTC
TRBD1 TRBJ2-2 NA TRBV9 CASSATGQLTGELFF TGTGCCAGCAGCGCCACGGGACAGCTTACCGGGGAGCTGTTTTTT
NA TRBJ2-7 NA TRBV2 CASSDRYEQYF TGTGCCAGCAGTGACCGCTACGAGCAGTACTTC
NA TRBJ1-1 NA TRBV19 CASSITKNTEAFF TGTGCCAGTAGTATAACTAAGAACACTGAAGCTTTCTTT
NA TRBJ2-2 NA TRBV18 CASSPTTGELFF TGTGCCAGCTCACCTACTACCGGGGAGCTGTTTTTT
NA TRBJ2-2 once TRBV7-8 CASSSETLAGELFF TGTGCCAGCAGCTCCGAGACACTCGCCGGGGAGCTGTTTTTT
TRBD1 TRBJ1-5 NA TRBV7-2 CASSLSRDRIQPQHF TGTGCCAGCAGCTTAAGCCGGGACAGAATTCAGCCCCAGCATTTT
TRBD1 TRBJ1-5 NA TRBV4-3 CASSQADRSGQPQHF TGCGCCAGCAGCCAAGCGGACAGGTCGGGTCAGCCCCAGCATTTT
TRBD1 TRBJ2-7 NA TRBV6-6 CASRVGTDYEQYF TGTGCCAGCAGAGTCGGGACAGACTACGAGCAGTACTTC
NA TRBJ2-7 NA TRBV19 CASSPTLGGEQYF TGTGCCAGTAGCCCGACCCTGGGGGGAGAGCAGTACTTC
TRBD2 TRBJ2-2 once TRBV19 CASSTRLAGGNTGELFF TGTGCCAGTAGTACCCGACTAGCGGGGGGGAACACCGGGGAGCTGTTTTTT
NA TRBJ2-4 few TRBV19 CASSIDQRNIQYF TGTGCCAGTAGTATAGATCAACGGAACATTCAGTACTTC
TRBD2 TRBJ2-3 once TRBV7-8 CASSLRTGTSGGARSDTQYF TGTGCCAGCAGCTTAAGGACAGGGACTAGCGGGGGGGCCAGGTCGGATACGCAGTATTTT
NA TRBJ1-6 NA TRBV7-8 CASSLAGQGFSPLHF TGTGCCAGCAGCTTAGCGGGCCAGGGTTTTTCACCCCTCCACTTT
TRBD2 TRBJ2-2 NA TRBV6-6 CASILAGGANTGELFF TGTGCCAGTATACTAGCGGGGGGCGCGAACACCGGGGAGCTGTTTTTT
TRBD1 TRBJ2-7 NA TRBV2 CASSDLDRELKKMTNYEQYF TGTGCCAGCAGCGACCTGGACAGGGAGCTAAAAAAAATGACAAACTACGAGCAGTACTTC
NA TRBJ2-7 NA TRBV10-1 CASSEGPRGQYF TGCGCCAGCAGTGAGGGCCCTAGAGGGCAGTACTTC